The 8 T cell receptor beta chains below all came from one sample that was sequenced in a study of early T cells in non-severe SARS-CoV-2 infection. A single record per CDR3 protein comes from TCRdb applying MiXCR to the 5' RACE reads. The profile shows approximately 60,000 distinct CDR3 sequences, 7% to 9.5% of them singletons. Sequenced here: whole blood, sampled at baseline. All receptors derive from an adult who was a healthcare worker with PCR-confirmed SARS-CoV-2 infection or an uninfected control (not recorded which).

The chain combines TRBV6-1 with TRBJ1-5; 7 nucleotides agree with TRBD1. V gave up 6 bases and J gave up 7 bases; unmatched junction bases: 12. Germline V lookup: CDR1 MNHNS, CDR2 SASEGT. The length of the CDR3 is 15 residues. CDR3 in amino acids: CASRDLRQGGQPQHF. CDR3 in DNA: TGTGCCAGCAGGGATTTAAGACAGGGAGGCCAGCCCCAGCATTTT.

This clonotype was seen only a few times. This chain uses TRBV9 with TRBJ2-7; D is possibly TRBD1 or TRBD2 (6 bases each). CDR3 size: 14 residues. V lost 4 bases and J lost 5, with 16 bases in between. CDR1 is SGDLS and CDR2 is YYNGEE in the germline V gene. CDR3 region: CASSPIPGAHEQYF. The CDR3 nucleotides are TGTGCCAGCAGCCCAATCCCGGGGGCCCACGAGCAGTACTTC.

This clonotype was seen ten or more times. The chain employs TRBV20-1 and TRBJ1-5, with a possible D match to TRBD1 (5 bases). Trimming took off 3 bases at V and 7 bases at J, with 13 bases between the two ends. The CDR3 contains 13 residues. Germline CDR1 is DFQATT and CDR2 is SNEGSKA (reference sequence). CDR3 amino acids: CSASFGAGQPQHF. The CDR3 coding sequence is TGCAGTGCTAGTTTTGGGGCAGGGCAGCCCCAGCATTTT.

This clonotype was found a few times. The chain's CDR3 is CSGGTTDTQYF. The CDR3 nucleotides read TGCAGCGGCGGGACTACAGATACGCAGTATTTT. This sequence joins TRBV29-1 and TRBJ2-3; perhaps TRBD2 as D (6 bases). CDR3 length equals 11 residues. The V gene's germline CDR1 is SQVTM and CDR2 ANQGSEA. V was trimmed by 7 bases and J by 3 bases, leaving 8 bases between them.

The chain recombines TRBV7-6 with TRBJ2-7, with D unclear. The CDR3 spans 14 residues. The ends were cut back, 5 bases at V and 0 bases at J, with 11 bases in the middle. Germline V gene data show CDR1 as SGHVS and CDR2 as FNYEAQ. CDR3 sequence: CASSATENSYEQYF. CDR3 nucleotides: TGTGCCAGCAGCGCTACGGAAAACTCCTACGAGCAGTACTTC.

This clonotype has ten or more counts. The gene calls are TRBV10-3 and TRBJ2-7; 7 positions match TRBD1. With V trimmed by 8 bases and J by 0 bases, 10 bases remained unmatched. CDR3 size: 15 residues. Looked up from germline, CDR1 is ENHRY and CDR2 is SYGVKD. The CDR3 loop reads CAISRSGDSSYEQYF. The CDR3 DNA reads TGTGCCATCTCCAGGTCAGGGGACAGCTCCTACGAGCAGTACTTC.

The chain couples TRBV20-1 to TRBJ1-5; a weak D match, TRBD1 (6 bases). V was clipped by 3 bases and J by 0 bases, with 12 bases between them. This CDR3 region has 15 residues. CDR1 is DFQATT, CDR2 SNEGSKA, per germline (reference sequence). In nucleotides, the CDR3 is TGCAGTGCTAGTCAAGGGACATTTAGCAATCAGCCCCAGCATTTT. Residues: CSASQGTFSNQPQHF.

The chain is built from TRBV6-2 or TRBV6-3 and TRBJ2-3; 7 bases map to TRBD1. The V gene end was trimmed by 6 bases and the J gene end by 3 bases; junction bases not matched to a gene: 12. This CDR3 is 16 amino acids long. CDR1 and CDR2 from the germline V gene are MNHEY and SVGEGT. As DNA, the CDR3 is TGTGCCAGCAGCTCCGACAGGGTTGCTTGGACAGATACGCAGTATTTT. Its translation: CASSSDRVAWTDTQYF.